One and the same sample provided the 20 T cell receptor beta chains below, sequenced in a study of OX40 agonist ivuxolimab in advanced cancers. Only in-frame clones appear in the TCRdb table, and some are missing; sequencing was by immunoSEQ multiplex PCR. The table shows approximately 40,000 clones, with around 92% occurring only once. Sample: CD4+ or CD8+ T cells sorted from blood, taken in a trial of the OX40 agonist ivuxolimab. The receptors were sampled from an adult with an advanced solid tumor such as melanoma, head and neck, liver or kidney cancer.

The chain links TRBV19 to TRBJ1-3; TRBD1 matches at 7 bases. V lost 6 bases and J lost 2; bases outside the gene matches: 16. The CDR3 totals 18 residues. In germline, CDR1 is LNHDA, CDR2 SQIVND (reference sequence). CDR3 region: CASSRRLRGQKTGNTIYF. In DNA, the CDR3 is TGTGCCAGTAGCCGAAGGCTCCGGGGACAGAAGACTGGAAACACCATATATTTT. The whole variable domain, remainder taken from reference TRBV19 and TRBJ1-3, is DGGITQSPKYLFRKEGQNVTLSCEQNLNHDAMYWYRQDPGQGLRLIYYSQIVNDFQKGDIAEGYSVSREKKESFPLTVTSAQKNPTAFYLCASSRRLRGQKTGNTIYFGEGSWLTVV.

The rearrangement uses TRBV6-1 and TRBJ2-5; 11 nucleotides match TRBD2. Germline V gene lookup returns CDR1 MNHNS and CDR2 SASEGT. The ends lost 2 bases at V and 5 bases at J; junction bases unmatched: 25. The CDR3 runs 22 residues. CDR3 loop: CASSELPPVASGRWLADETQYF. Written as DNA, the CDR3 is TGTGCCAGCAGTGAATTACCCCCGGTGGCTAGCGGGAGGTGGCTGGCCGACGAGACCCAGTACTTC.

This clone occurred once. This chain connects TRBV29-1 to TRBJ1-2; 10 nucleotides agree with TRBD1. With 7 bases clipped from V and 7 bases from J, the junction kept 12 bases outside the gene matches. Germline-derived CDR1 and CDR2 are SQVTM and ANQGSEA. CDR3 length: 14 residues. The CDR3: CSARDRGPLFGYTF. Written as DNA, the CDR3 is TGCAGCGCCCGGGACAGGGGCCCACTTTTTGGCTACACCTTC.

The J gene is TRBJ2-5, the V gene TRBV28; no clear D gene. Germline CDR1 reads MDHEN; CDR2 reads SYDVKM. The CDR3 contains 10 residues. Trimming removed 5 bases at V and 2 bases at J, with 0 bases between. The CDR3 loop reads CASSQETQYF. The CDR3 coding sequence is TGTGCCAGCAGTCAAGAGACCCAGTACTTC.

The chain links TRBV5-5 to TRBJ1-5; D gene uncertain. The CDR3 has 14 amino acids. Germline lookup yields CDR1 SGHKS and CDR2 YYEKEE (reference sequence). The V and J ends lost 3 bases and 7 bases respectively, with 14 bases between them. CDR3 region: CASSWESGRQPQHF. The DNA for the CDR3 is TGTGCCAGCAGCTGGGAGTCCGGTCGGCAGCCCCAGCATTTT.

This clone has a handful of counts. The chain joins TRBV10-2 to TRBJ2-5; D is possibly TRBD2 (6 bases). Germline V gene lookup returns CDR1 WSHSY and CDR2 SAAADI. V dropped 4 bases and J dropped 4 bases, with 22 bases sitting between them. The CDR3 extends over 17 amino acids. As DNA, the CDR3 is TGCGCCAGCAGTGGAGGTGACGGGAGCGGGCTGGTAGAGACCCAGTACTTC. Residues: CASSGGDGSGLVETQYF.

This chain connects TRBV6-1 to TRBJ1-6; TRBD1 aligns across 8 bases. The CDR3 has 15 residues. The germline gives CDR1 MNHNS, CDR2 SASEGT. With V trimmed by 10 bases and J by 7 bases, 12 bases remained unmatched. CDR3 DNA: TGTGCCATCCAGACCACAGGGGGGGTGAATTCACCCCTCCACTTT. The encoded protein is CAIQTTGGVNSPLHF.

The rearrangement links TRBV27 to TRBJ2-3, with D possibly matching TRBD2 (7 bases). CDR3 length: 15 residues. CDR1 and CDR2 (germline): MNHEY, SMNVEV (reference sequence). The germline V and J ends were trimmed by 6 bases and 7 bases, with 20 bases remaining between them. This chain's CDR3 is CASRLQGGTMNTQYF. The CDR3 DNA reads TGTGCCAGCAGACTACAGGGCGGGACTATGAATACGCAGTATTTT.

The chain couples TRBV7-2 to TRBJ1-6, with 7 bases fitting TRBD1. CDR3 size: 15 residues. V lost 6 bases to trimming and J lost 4 bases; unmatched junction nucleotides: 6. CDR1 is SGHTA and CDR2 is FQGNSA in the germline V gene. CDR3: CASRPGGAYNSPLHF. The DNA for the CDR3 is TGTGCCAGCAGGCCAGGGGGGGCTTATAATTCACCCCTCCACTTT.

The CDR3 is CASREGPQHEQFF. The DNA of the CDR3 is TGTGCCAGCCGCGAGGGCCCTCAGCATGAGCAGTTCTTC. The rearrangement links TRBV21-1 to TRBJ2-1; the table's D gene call, TRBD2, was not cross checked with the DNA. TRBV21-1 is a documented pseudogene. This CDR3 is 13 amino acids long.

The sample holds one count of this clone. This specimen includes other DNA sequences encoding the same CDR3. V is TRBV6-1 and J is TRBJ1-6; 7 bases line up with TRBD1. CDR1 is MNHNS, CDR2 SASEGT, per germline. The CDR3 contains 15 residues. V shed 1 base, J shed 3 bases, and the junction held 0 bases outside the gene matches. The CDR3 spells CASSEGTGYNSPLHF. The CDR3 coding sequence is TGTGCCAGCAGTGAAGGGACAGGCTATAATTCACCCCTCCACTTT.

The chain carries TRBV6-5 and TRBJ1-2; D call uncertain. Trimming stripped 4 bases from V and 10 bases from J, with 10 bases between. This CDR3 is built from 11 residues. Germline loops: CDR1 MNHEY, CDR2 SVGAGI. The CDR3 DNA sequence: TGTGCCAGCAGTTTCTCGGGTCACTACACCTTC. It is translated as CASSFSGHYTF.

This clone was seen only once. The CDR3 DNA is TGTGCCAGCAGTTCGACAGGGGGAGTTTATTCACCCCTCCACTTT. It specifies CASSSTGGVYSPLHF. J is TRBJ1-6 and V is TRBV28; TRBD1 matches 9 bases. V was pared by 4 bases and J by 8 bases, with 6 bases of the junction left unmatched. The CDR3 covers 15 residues. Per germline, CDR1 MDHEN and CDR2 SYDVKM. The full variable domain, its missing parts supplied by reference TRBV28 and TRBJ1-6, is DVKVTQSSRYLVKRTGEKVFLECVQDMDHENMFWYRQDPGLGLRLIYFSYDVKMKEKGDIPEGYSVSREKKERFSLILESASTNQTSMYLCASSSTGGVYSPLHFGNGTRLTVT.

The genes are TRBV2 and TRBJ2-1, with D perhaps TRBD2 (5 bases). There are 14 residues in the CDR3. Germline V gene sequence: CDR1 SNHLY, CDR2 FYNNEI. Trimming pared 8 bases from V and 2 bases from J, leaving 13 bases between. CDR3 DNA: TGTGCCAGCGGGAGCGCGTTGACCTACAATGAGCAGTTCTTC. This codes for CASGSALTYNEQFF.

The V and J genes are TRBV12-5 and TRBJ2-1; D might be TRBD1 (6 bases). Germline V gene lookup returns CDR1 LGHNT and CDR2 FRNRAP. The CDR3 extends over 13 amino acids. V was pared by 6 bases and J by 8 bases, with 14 bases between. The CDR3 DNA follows: TGTGCTAGTGGCAGACAGGCGTATGATGAGCAGTTCTTC. Its translation: CASGRQAYDEQFF.

This chain joins TRBV27 and TRBJ2-3; TRBD1 matches at 7 bases. Germline V gene sequence: CDR1 MNHEY, CDR2 SMNVEV (reference sequence). The CDR3 runs to 15 residues. J was trimmed by 2 bases and V by 5 bases; bases with no gene match: 7. CDR3 sequence: CASSLRDRDTDTQYF. The CDR3 DNA follows: TGTGCCAGCAGTCTCCGGGACAGAGACACAGATACGCAGTATTTT.

V is TRBV6-9 and J is TRBJ1-2; possibly TRBD1 for D (6 bases). V lost 5 bases and J 0 bases, leaving 10 bases between the germline ends. The CDR3 has 14 amino acids. The germline V gene has CDR1 MNHGY and CDR2 SVAAGI. The CDR3 sequence is CASSDRPSNYGYTF. CDR3 DNA sequence: TGTGCCAGCAGTGACAGGCCTTCTAACTATGGCTACACCTTC.

The V call is TRBV19, the J call TRBJ2-2, with 7 bases aligning to TRBD2. The CDR3 runs 14 residues. V was pared by 6 bases and J by 6 bases, with 7 bases of the junction left unmatched. Germline loops: CDR1 LNHDA, CDR2 SQIVND (reference sequence). The CDR3 DNA sequence: TGTGCCAGTAGCCTCGTCCGGGGGGCCGGGGAGCTGTTTTTT. Encoded protein: CASSLVRGAGELFF.

The V call is TRBV11-2, the J call TRBJ1-2, with D possibly being TRBD1 (6 bases). The ends were cut back, 3 bases at V and 4 bases at J, with 15 bases in the middle. Germline V gene sequence: CDR1 SGHAT, CDR2 FQNNGV. CDR3 length equals 15 residues. The CDR3 sequence: CASSFGGGASYGYTF. CDR3 nucleotide sequence: TGTGCCAGCAGCTTCGGAGGGGGGGCGTCCTATGGCTACACCTTC.

The rearrangement uses TRBV7-9 and TRBJ2-3; D may be TRBD1 (6 bases). Germline CDR1 is SEHNR and CDR2 is FQNEAQ (reference sequence). V gave up 2 bases and J gave up 2 bases, with 14 bases separating them. The CDR3 contains 16 residues. The CDR3 reads CASSLPTGPNTDTQYF. CDR3 sequence (DNA): TGTGCCAGCAGCTTACCGACAGGTCCTAACACAGATACGCAGTATTTT.